The 18 T cell receptor beta chains below were found in one sample sequenced in a study of blood T cell repertoires in COVID-19. Sequenced by immunoSEQ multiplex PCR; TCRdb stores in-frame clones only, minus some. Of roughly 200,000 clones in the sample, roughly 86% were seen once. Sample: PBMCs or T cells enriched from blood (not recorded which). These receptors originate from a woman aged 25 to 39 with acute COVID-19.

This sequence joins TRBV10-1 and TRBJ2-3, with TRBD1 matching over 7 bases. V trimming: 5 bases; J trimming: 5 bases; junction bases outside the gene matches: 7. The CDR3 loop spans 14 amino acids. The germline V gene has CDR1 WNHNN and CDR2 SYGVQD (reference sequence). CDR3 region: CASSPTGMGDTQYF. Written as DNA, the CDR3 is TGCGCCAGCAGTCCGACAGGGATGGGAGATACGCAGTATTTT.

The gene calls are TRBV11-3 and TRBJ2-1; the match to TRBD2 covers 8 bases. Germline-derived CDR1 and CDR2 are SGHNT and YENEEA. This CDR3 contains 14 residues. J was trimmed by 8 bases and V by 4 bases; bases with no gene match: 7. The CDR3 protein is CASSSGGPGYEQFF. DNA of the CDR3: TGTGCCAGCAGCTCGGGGGGGCCGGGCTATGAGCAGTTCTTC.

The J gene is TRBJ2-1, the V gene TRBV5-6; tentatively, D is TRBD1 (5 bases). V dropped 4 bases and J dropped 10 bases, with 12 bases sitting between them. Germline loops: CDR1 SGHDT, CDR2 YYEEEE. The CDR3 spans 12 residues. The CDR3 sequence: CASSTRTPEQFF. The CDR3 bases are TGTGCCAGCAGCACAAGGACACCCGAGCAGTTCTTC.

This chain uses TRBV5-1 with TRBJ1-4; unclear D gene. The CDR3 is made up of 15 amino acids. Germline CDR1 SGHRS, CDR2 YFSETQ. Trimming took 4 bases from V and 2 from J, leaving 12 bases between them. The DNA of the CDR3 is TGCGCCAGCAGCGAACAGATTGGGACTAATGAAAAACTGTTTTTT. Translating it yields CASSEQIGTNEKLFF.

The chain carries TRBV6-5 and TRBJ1-6; 7 bases align to TRBD1. V lost 6 bases, J lost 8 bases, and 7 bases stayed unmatched. The CDR3 sequence is 14 residues long. Germline lookup yields CDR1 MNHEY and CDR2 SVGAGI. The CDR3 DNA reads as TGTGCCAGCAGGTATACAGGGGCGCATTCACCCCTCCACTTT. Translation gives CASRYTGAHSPLHF.

The chain has TRBV13 and TRBJ1-5; weak D call: TRBD1 (5 bases). The ends were cut back, 4 bases at V and 1 base at J, with 11 bases in the middle. This CDR3 is built from 15 residues. Germline CDR1 PRHDT, CDR2 FYEKMQ (reference sequence). CDR3 sequence: CASSSRQMSNQPQHF. CDR3 nucleotide sequence: TGTGCCAGCAGCTCGAGACAGATGAGCAATCAGCCCCAGCATTTT.

The CDR3 loop reads CASSLSGWGRVTSPLHF. CDR3 DNA: TGTGCCAGCAGTTTATCGGGGTGGGGCAGGGTGACTTCACCCCTCCACTTT. The genes are TRBV27 and TRBJ1-6, with a tentative D call TRBD1 (5 bases). The germline V gene encodes CDR1 MNHEY and CDR2 SMNVEV (reference sequence). The V end lost 0 bases, the J end lost 9 bases, and 18 bases lay between the germline ends. The CDR3 extends over 17 amino acids.

The chain couples TRBV5-4 to TRBJ1-2; tentatively, D is TRBD1 (5 bases). Germline CDR1 and CDR2: SGHNT and YYREEE (reference sequence). V lost 4 bases, J lost 4 bases, and 14 bases lay in between. This CDR3 has 14 amino acids. This CDR3 is CASSGPRVAYGYTF. The CDR3 DNA sequence: TGTGCCAGCAGCGGCCCCAGGGTTGCCTATGGCTACACCTTC.

The chain carries TRBV5-1 and TRBJ2-7, with unresolved D. The V end lost 0 bases, the J end lost 6 bases, and 16 bases lay between the germline ends. This CDR3 comprises 15 residues. Germline V gene lookup returns CDR1 SGHRS and CDR2 YFSETQ. The CDR3 nucleotides read TGCGCCAGCAGCTTGGCGTCCGGGTGGCGGAGCGAGCAGTACTTC. This encodes CASSLASGWRSEQYF.

The chain has TRBV5-6 and TRBJ1-1; 7 nucleotides line up with TRBD1. The junction had 12 bases not matched to a gene; V was cut back by 2 bases and J by 11 bases. The CDR3 contains 14 residues. CDR1 and CDR2 (germline): SGHDT, YYEEEE. The CDR3 nucleotides are TGTGCCAGCAGCTTCGGATTGGGACAGTGGGCCGCTTTCTTT. Protein sequence: CASSFGLGQWAAFF.

This chain joins TRBV11-3 and TRBJ1-1, with a weak D call TRBD1 (5 bases). Between the trimmed V and J ends, which lost 4 bases and 1 base, there was a span of 7 bases. Germline CDR1 SGHNT, CDR2 YENEEA. This CDR3 has 13 amino acids. For the CDR3, the DNA is TGTGCCAGCAGCTCGGGGGAGAACACTGAAGCTTTCTTT. Translation: CASSSGENTEAFF.

The chain employs TRBV9 and TRBJ2-4; maybe TRBD2 (5 bases). The CDR3 is made up of 14 amino acids. CDR1 is SGDLS and CDR2 is YYNGEE in the germline V gene. Trimming took 4 bases from V and 0 from J, leaving 8 bases between them. This CDR3 reads CASSSGLAKNIQYF. DNA of the CDR3: TGTGCCAGCAGCTCTGGACTAGCCAAAAACATTCAGTACTTC.

This clone was found once. The chain links TRBV5-1 to TRBJ1-1; weak D call: TRBD1 (5 bases). The CDR3 consists of 15 residues. The germline V gene has CDR1 SGHRS and CDR2 YFSETQ. V was shortened by 6 bases and J by 4 bases, with 19 bases between the two germline ends. The CDR3 DNA follows: TGCGCCAGCAAAGTTAGTATGGGGCTGAGCACTGAAGCTTTCTTT. It specifies CASKVSMGLSTEAFF. Variable domain in full (rest from reference TRBV5-1 and TRBJ1-1): KAGVTQTPRYLIKTRGQQVTLSCSPISGHRSVSWYQQTPGQGLQFLFEYFSETQRNKGNFPGRFSGRQFSNSRSEMNVSTLELGDSALYLCASKVSMGLSTEAFFGQGTRLTVV.

In regard to this clone: A junction boundary mismatches the germline segment, possibly from a read error. This sequence joins TRBV24-1 and TRBJ2-2; 7 nucleotides line up with TRBD1. The CDR3 extends over 16 amino acids. Germline V lookup: CDR1 KGHDR, CDR2 SFDVKD. The chain's CDR3 is CATSDPGQINTGELFF. The DNA of the CDR3 is TGTGCCACCAGTGACCCGGGACAGATAAACACCGGAGAGCTGTTTTTT.

The chain links TRBV6-5 to TRBJ1-1; D perhaps matches TRBD1 (5 bases). CDR1 and CDR2 (germline): MNHEY, SVGAGI. The V end was cut by 7 bases, the J end by 5 bases, with 20 bases between. This CDR3 spans 15 amino acids. The CDR3: CASNLLGRVVTEAFF. CDR3 nucleotide sequence: TGTGCCAGCAACCTACTGGGCAGGGTGGTGACTGAAGCTTTCTTT.

J is TRBJ2-7 and V is TRBV19; the D is unclear. Germline V gene sequence: CDR1 LNHDA, CDR2 SQIVND (reference sequence). V lost 8 bases, J lost 2 bases, and 13 bases lay in between. The CDR3 is 13 amino acids. The CDR3, as DNA: TGTGCCAGTGCACCCGGGTCCCCCTACGAGCAGTACTTC. This codes for CASAPGSPYEQYF.

The chain carries TRBV7-3 and TRBJ2-2, with D possibly being TRBD1 (6 bases). This CDR3 contains 15 residues. Germline CDR1 is SGHTA and CDR2 is FQGTGA. Trimming left V 3 bases short and J 2 bases short, with 10 bases between. CDR3: CASSLRGGNTGELFF. In DNA, the CDR3 is TGTGCCAGCAGCTTGCGAGGGGGAAACACCGGGGAGCTGTTTTTT.

The V gene is TRBV7-8, the J gene TRBJ2-1; D call uncertain. The germline CDR1 and CDR2 sequences are SGHVS and FQNEAQ. The CDR3 consists of 13 residues. V lost 2 bases, J lost 10 bases, and 12 bases lay in between. Here the CDR3 reads CASSLSDAEEQFF. CDR3 in DNA: TGTGCCAGCAGCTTAAGTGATGCGGAAGAGCAGTTCTTC. Combining the CDR3 with reference TRBV7-8 and TRBJ2-1 gives the whole variable domain GAGVSQSPRYKVAKRGQDVALRCDPISGHVSLFWYQQALGQGPEFLTYFQNEAQLDKSGLPSDRFFAERPEGSVSTLKIQRTQQEDSAVYLCASSLSDAEEQFFGPGTRLTVL.